The 23 T cell receptor beta chains below were found in one sample sequenced in a study of response to subunit inactivated influenza vaccine. TCRdb ran MiXCR on the RT-PCR reads and lists one entry per CDR3 protein. The sample comprises hundreds of thousands of distinct CDR3 sequences, 16% of which are singletons, and 3% to 3.5% rests with the top ten. This sample comprised CD4+ T cells sorted from PBMCs, obtained about 23 months after vaccination. All receptors come from a man aged 50-75 years who received an inactivated influenza vaccine.

The chain joins TRBV20-1 to TRBJ1-6, with 9 bases matching TRBD1. The CDR3 totals 13 residues. V trimming: 6 bases; J trimming: 6 bases; junction bases outside the gene matches: 3. Germline loops: CDR1 DFQATT, CDR2 SNEGSKA (reference sequence). The CDR3, as DNA: TGCAGTGCCCGGACAGGGGTTAATTCACCCCTCCACTTT. This encodes CSARTGVNSPLHF.

This clonotype showed up just a few times. The chain links TRBV7-2 to TRBJ2-4; a weak D match, TRBD2 (5 bases). CDR1 SGHTA and CDR2 FQGNSA come from the germline V gene. V shed 6 bases and J shed 8 bases, with 11 bases lying between them. The CDR3 has 12 amino acids. For the CDR3, the DNA is TGTGCCAGCAGTGGAGTGGGAGACATTCAGTACTTC. This gives the protein CASSGVGDIQYF.

This clonotype was counted a few times. The CDR3 sequence is CASSLYNSQETQYF. The CDR3 DNA is TGTGCCAGCAGTTTATACAACTCCCAAGAGACCCAGTACTTC. The chain has TRBV28 and TRBJ2-5; no definite D call. Germline-derived CDR1 and CDR2 are MDHEN and SYDVKM. The V end lost 1 base, the J end lost 1 base, and 7 bases lay between the germline ends. CDR3 size: 14 residues.

This clonotype has ten or more counts. This chain connects TRBV5-1 to TRBJ2-1; no clear D. Germline-derived CDR1 and CDR2 are SGHRS and YFSETQ. This CDR3 is built from 15 residues. V lost 4 bases, J lost 7 bases, and 18 bases lay in between. CDR3 region: CASSPMTRTGNEQFF. CDR3 DNA sequence: TGCGCCAGCAGCCCTATGACGAGGACCGGTAATGAGCAGTTCTTC. Filled out from reference TRBV5-1 and TRBJ2-1, the complete variable domain reads KAGVTQTPRYLIKTRGQQVTLSCSPISGHRSVSWYQQTPGQGLQFLFEYFSETQRNKGNFPGRFSGRQFSNSRSEMNVSTLELGDSALYLCASSPMTRTGNEQFFGPGTRLTVL.

This clonotype turned up a few times. As DNA, the CDR3 is TGTGCCAGCAGTTTAAGTTTTGGGGGCTCTGGGAGTACTGAAGCTTTCTTT. Its protein product is CASSLSFGGSGSTEAFF. V gene TRBV12-3 or TRBV12-4 combines with J gene TRBJ1-1; possible D gene TRBD1, 6 bases. The CDR3 loop spans 17 amino acids. The V and J ends lost 2 bases and 5 bases respectively, with 21 bases between them.

This clonotype was picked up a small number of times. The chain is built from TRBV5-1 and TRBJ2-4, with 7 bases that match TRBD2. V shed 4 bases, J shed 0 bases, and the junction held 16 bases outside the gene matches. This CDR3 has 19 residues. CDR1 and CDR2 from the germline V gene are SGHRS and YFSETQ. Here the CDR3 reads CASSARWVASGVAKNIQYF. In DNA, the CDR3 is TGCGCCAGCAGCGCCCGTTGGGTGGCTAGCGGCGTAGCCAAAAACATTCAGTACTTC.

This chain connects TRBV6-5 to TRBJ2-7, with unresolved D. Trimming pared 3 bases from V and 7 bases from J, leaving 19 bases between. The V gene's germline CDR1 is MNHEY and CDR2 SVGAGI. The CDR3 runs 15 residues. In DNA form, the CDR3 reads TGTGCCAGCAGTTATGCCAGACGTCTTCTATCGGAGCAGTACTTC. This gives the protein CASSYARRLLSEQYF.

The rearrangement uses TRBV20-1 and TRBJ2-1; 11 positions match TRBD2. The ends lost 0 bases at V and 7 bases at J; junction bases unmatched: 8. The length of the CDR3 is 16 residues. Germline V lookup: CDR1 DFQATT, CDR2 SNEGSKA (reference sequence). The CDR3 nucleotides are TGCAGTGCTAGAGATCCGCGGGCTAGCGGGGGGAATGAGCAGTTCTTC. This encodes CSARDPRASGGNEQFF.

This clonotype was recorded many times. The chain employs TRBV12-3 or TRBV12-4 and TRBJ2-1; 9 positions match TRBD2. V lost 6 bases to trimming and J lost 5 bases; unmatched junction nucleotides: 2. CDR3 length: 13 amino acids. CDR3 region: CASRLAGNNEQFF. For the CDR3, the DNA is TGTGCCAGCAGGCTAGCGGGGAACAATGAGCAGTTCTTC.

This clonotype was recorded a few times. The rearrangement uses TRBV7-2 and TRBJ2-7; D is uncertain. The length of the CDR3 is 12 residues. Germline CDR1 SGHTA, CDR2 FQGNSA. V lost 5 bases and J 7 bases, leaving 12 bases between the germline ends. CDR3 nucleotides: TGTGCCAGCAGCCAAAATCGACTTGAGCAGTACTTC. Translation: CASSQNRLEQYF.

This clonotype was seen only a few times. This chain links TRBV10-3 with TRBJ1-2; D gene ambiguous. V lost 2 bases, J lost 8 bases, and 6 bases lay in between. Germline V gene sequence: CDR1 ENHRY, CDR2 SYGVKD. The CDR3 contains 11 residues. DNA of the CDR3: TGTGCCATCAGTGAGACCTGGGGCTACACCTTC. Translation gives CAISETWGYTF.

The chain is built from TRBV6-2 or TRBV6-3 and TRBJ1-4; D might be TRBD1 (6 bases). From germline, CDR1 is MNHEY and CDR2 SVGEGT. The CDR3 contains 15 residues. The V and J ends lost 2 bases and 9 bases respectively, with 16 bases between them. As DNA, the CDR3 is TGTGCCAGCAGTTACGTTCTAACAGGGAGGCAAAAACTGTTTTTT. This translates into CASSYVLTGRQKLFF.

This clonotype was found a few times. The V gene is TRBV5-4, the J gene TRBJ2-5; possibly TRBD2 for D (5 bases). From germline, CDR1 is SGHNT and CDR2 YYREEE (reference sequence). CDR3 length equals 14 residues. The ends were cut back, 0 bases at V and 3 bases at J, with 9 bases in the middle. The CDR3 loop is CASSLASGKETQYF. The CDR3 nucleotides are TGTGCCAGCAGCTTGGCAAGCGGAAAAGAGACCCAGTACTTC.

V is TRBV27 and J is TRBJ1-6; D gene uncertain. Trimming cost V 0 bases and J 9 bases, with 6 bases left between them. This CDR3 is built from 13 residues. CDR1 is MNHEY, CDR2 SMNVEV, per germline (reference sequence). This CDR3 reads CASSLSKISPLHF. For the CDR3, the DNA is TGTGCCAGCAGTTTATCAAAAATTTCACCCCTCCACTTT.

The rearrangement links TRBV10-2 to TRBJ1-2; D uncertain. CDR1 and CDR2 from the germline V gene are WSHSY and SAAADI. CDR3 length: 13 residues. Trimming took off 0 bases at V and 6 bases at J, with 8 bases between the two ends. This CDR3 is CASSESKVDGYTF. The CDR3 DNA reads TGCGCCAGCAGTGAGTCGAAGGTGGATGGCTACACCTTC.

There are a few counts of this clonotype. The chain joins TRBV20-1 to TRBJ2-1; 9 nucleotides match TRBD2. V trimming: 3 bases; J trimming: 6 bases; junction bases outside the gene matches: 6. Germline CDR1 DFQATT, CDR2 SNEGSKA (reference sequence). The CDR3 sequence is 14 residues long. The CDR3 coding sequence is TGCAGTGCTAGTGGTCTAGCGGGAACCAATGAGCAGTTCTTC. Encoded protein: CSASGLAGTNEQFF.

The J gene is TRBJ2-7, the V gene TRBV20-1, with D uncertain. Germline assignment: CDR1 DFQATT and CDR2 SNEGSKA (reference sequence). V was clipped by 2 bases and J by 5 bases, with 10 bases between them. This CDR3 region has 12 residues. DNA of the CDR3: TGCAGTGCTAGATACGGGTGGGACGAGCAGTACTTC. Residues: CSARYGWDEQYF.

This clonotype was recorded a few times. The V call is TRBV7-8, the J call TRBJ2-3; weak D call: TRBD1 (6 bases). The length of the CDR3 is 15 residues. V lost 10 bases and J 0 bases, leaving 17 bases between the germline ends. Germline V gene lookup returns CDR1 SGHVS and CDR2 FQNEAQ. The CDR3 DNA sequence: TGTGCCACTCACAAGGACAGCTATAGCACAGATACGCAGTATTTT. Translation: CATHKDSYSTDTQYF.

Only a few counts were recorded for this clonotype. The rearrangement links TRBV3-1 to TRBJ1-5; D not resolved. The CDR3 totals 15 residues. Trimming took off 3 bases at V and 4 bases at J, with 13 bases between the two ends. Looked up from germline, CDR1 is LGHDT and CDR2 is YNNKEL (reference sequence). The CDR3 DNA is TGTGCCAGCAGCCAGACTTGGCAGCCAAATCAGCCCCAGCATTTT. As protein: CASSQTWQPNQPQHF.

The chain uses TRBV20-1 and TRBJ2-7; 9 bases fit TRBD2. This CDR3 has 12 amino acids. Germline V gene sequence: CDR1 DFQATT, CDR2 SNEGSKA (reference sequence). Trimming removed 4 bases from V and 6 bases from J; junction bases left unmatched: 4. The CDR3 spells CSAKGLASEQYF. CDR3 DNA: TGCAGTGCTAAAGGACTAGCGAGCGAGCAGTACTTC.

There are a few counts of this clonotype. The chain is built from TRBV6-1 and TRBJ2-2, with 8 bases that match TRBD1. The CDR3 spans 15 residues. Germline values: CDR1 MNHNS, CDR2 SASEGT. CDR3: CAARRTGTNTGELFF. In nucleotides, the CDR3 is TGTGCAGCCCGGAGGACAGGGACTAACACCGGGGAGCTGTTTTTT.

In its sample, this clonotype was seen once. The genes are TRBV18 and TRBJ2-2; no reliable D call. Germline V gene data show CDR1 as KGHSH and CDR2 as LQKENI. CDR3 size: 12 residues. V dropped 5 bases and J dropped 8 bases, with 9 bases sitting between them. The CDR3 protein is CASSAGRGELFF. CDR3 in DNA: TGTGCCAGCTCAGCCGGACGAGGGGAGCTGTTTTTT.

This clonotype was counted at least ten times. Here the CDR3 DNA reads TGTGCCATCAGTGATATGGGGGGTCGAGAGACCCAGTACTTC. This gives the protein CAISDMGGRETQYF. This rearrangement joins TRBV10-3 to TRBJ2-5; D is possibly TRBD2 (6 bases). The germline V gene encodes CDR1 ENHRY and CDR2 SYGVKD. CDR3 length: 14 residues. Trimming shortened V by 3 bases and J by 4 bases, and 12 bases separated the two germline ends.